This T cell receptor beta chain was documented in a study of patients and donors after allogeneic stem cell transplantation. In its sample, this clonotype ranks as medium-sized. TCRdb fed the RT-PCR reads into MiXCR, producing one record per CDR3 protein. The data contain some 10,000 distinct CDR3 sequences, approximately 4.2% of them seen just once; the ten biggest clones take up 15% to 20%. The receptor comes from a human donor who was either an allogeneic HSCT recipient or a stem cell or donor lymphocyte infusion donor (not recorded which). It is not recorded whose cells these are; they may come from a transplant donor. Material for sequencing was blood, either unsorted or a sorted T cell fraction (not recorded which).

CDR3 sequence reads: CSVLWSRRTDTQYF. The CDR3 region has the DNA TGCAGCGTTTTGTGGTCGAGGCGCACAGATACGCAGTATTTT. This chain connects TRBV29-1 to TRBJ2-3; D gene uncertain. The V end lost 5 bases, the J end lost 1 base, and 13 bases lay between the germline ends. CDR3 length equals 14 residues. Germline lookup yields CDR1 SQVTM and CDR2 ANQGSEA.